Listed here are 14 T cell receptor beta chains from one sample, sequenced in a study of shared clonotypes between healthy human individuals. Sequenced by immunoSEQ multiplex PCR; TCRdb stores in-frame clones only, minus some. The sample gives 300,000 to 400,000 clones, over 75% of which show up once; around 15% is in the top ten. What was sequenced was memory CD8+ T cells sorted from blood. Subset described: CD45RO+ cells pooled with CCR7-negative TemRA cells. The source is a young man in good health.

The count of this clone is one. The genes are TRBV18 and TRBJ2-7; TRBD2 matches 15 bases. In germline, CDR1 is KGHSH, CDR2 LQKENI. Unmatched junction bases numbered 7, after V lost 1 base and J lost 6 bases. The length of the CDR3 is 17 residues. CDR3 sequence reads: CASSPLGTSGRLVEQYF. The CDR3 nucleotides are TGTGCCAGCTCACCACTGGGGACTAGCGGGAGGCTGGTCGAGCAGTACTTC. The complete variable domain, with remaining parts taken from reference TRBV18 and TRBJ2-7, reads NAGVMQNPRHLVRRRGQEARLRCSPMKGHSHVYWYRQLPEEGLKFMVYLQKENIIDESGMPKERFSAEFPKEGPSILRIQQVVRGDSAAYFCASSPLGTSGRLVEQYFGPGTRLTVT.

The chain recombines TRBV7-8 with TRBJ2-1, with D possibly being TRBD2 (5 bases). CDR3 size: 16 residues. Germline values: CDR1 SGHVS, CDR2 FQNEAQ. V dropped 2 bases and J dropped 0 bases, with 11 bases sitting between them. The chain's CDR3 is CASSLWASLSYNEQFF. The CDR3 DNA follows: TGTGCCAGCAGCTTATGGGCTAGCCTCTCCTACAATGAGCAGTTCTTC.

The chain links TRBV10-3 to TRBJ1-4, with TRBD1 matching 7 bases. The CDR3 runs 15 residues. Germline loops: CDR1 ENHRY, CDR2 SYGVKD. J gave up 5 bases and V 6 bases, and 9 bases lay outside the gene matches. DNA of the CDR3: TGTGCCATCAGCGGGACAGAGGCTTCCAATGAAAAACTGTTTTTT. Translating gives CAISGTEASNEKLFF.

The chain links TRBV4-1 to TRBJ2-7, with TRBD2 matching over 9 bases. V dropped 0 bases and J dropped 2; count of bases not matched to a gene: 5. The CDR3 covers 16 residues. Germline V gives CDR1 MGHRA, CDR2 YSYEKL. The DNA of the CDR3 is TGCGCCAGCAGCCAAGAATGGCTAGCGGGACCCTACGAGCAGTACTTC. Its protein is CASSQEWLAGPYEQYF.

The chain carries TRBV2 and TRBJ2-7; D call uncertain. Germline V CDR1 and CDR2: SNHLY, FYNNEI. V lost 5 bases and J 0 bases, leaving 11 bases between the germline ends. The CDR3 has 14 residues. The CDR3 region has the DNA TGTGCCAGCAGTTCGCCGATGAGCTCCTACGAGCAGTACTTC. It is translated as CASSSPMSSYEQYF.

To note about this clone: The same CDR3 arises from other DNA sequences in this sample as well. The chain links TRBV27 to TRBJ2-7; 7 bases are a match to TRBD2. Looked up from germline, CDR1 is MNHEY and CDR2 is SMNVEV (reference sequence). V was pared by 2 bases and J by 2 bases, with 3 bases of the junction left unmatched. CDR3 size: 14 residues. CDR3 loop: CASSLGGGAYEQYF. The CDR3, as DNA: TGTGCCAGCAGTTTAGGTGGGGGGGCCTACGAGCAGTACTTC.

This clone was counted ten times or more. The genes are TRBV25-1 and TRBJ1-3; D gene ambiguous. Germline V lookup: CDR1 MGHDK, CDR2 SYGVNS. Trimming pared 1 base from V and 2 bases from J, leaving 6 bases between. The CDR3 is 14 residues long. The CDR3 region is CASSEFTAGNTIYF. CDR3 DNA sequence: TGTGCCAGCAGTGAATTCACAGCTGGAAACACCATATATTTT.

This clone has more than one count but fewer than ten. The V gene is TRBV20-1, the J gene TRBJ2-7; D remains ambiguous. Trimming pared 2 bases from V and 6 bases from J, leaving 8 bases between. Germline V gives CDR1 DFQATT, CDR2 SNEGSKA (reference sequence). The CDR3 extends over 11 amino acids. Written as DNA, the CDR3 is TGCAGTGCTAGACTAGTCTCCGAGCAGTACTTC. This encodes CSARLVSEQYF.

V usage is TRBV27 and J usage is TRBJ2-5; 9 positions agree with TRBD1. CDR1 and CDR2 from the germline V gene are MNHEY and SMNVEV (reference sequence). J was trimmed by 5 bases and V by 3 bases; bases with no gene match: 7. The CDR3 is 15 amino acids. The CDR3 loop is CASSFLQGAWETQYF. In nucleotides, the CDR3 is TGTGCCAGCAGTTTTCTACAGGGGGCGTGGGAGACCCAGTACTTC.

The chain carries TRBV5-4 and TRBJ1-3, with D possibly being TRBD1 (5 bases). CDR1 is SGHNT and CDR2 is YYREEE in the germline V gene (reference sequence). The CDR3 contains 14 residues. V lost 0 bases and J lost 5, with 9 bases in between. This chain's CDR3 is CASSLGGSRNTIYF. The CDR3 DNA follows: TGTGCCAGCAGCTTGGGGGGCAGCAGAAACACCATATATTTT. Combining the CDR3 with reference TRBV5-4 and TRBJ1-3 gives the whole variable domain ETGVTQSPTHLIKTRGQQVTLRCSSQSGHNTVSWYQQALGQGPQFIFQYYREEENGRGNFPPRFSGLQFPNYSSELNVNALELDDSALYLCASSLGGSRNTIYFGEGSWLTVV.

The chain recombines TRBV27 with TRBJ2-7; 7 bases match TRBD2. The V gene's germline CDR1 is MNHEY and CDR2 SMNVEV (reference sequence). V trimming: 5 bases; J trimming: 5 bases; junction bases outside the gene matches: 15. The CDR3 is made up of 16 amino acids. DNA for the CDR3: TGTGCCAGCAGTAGCCTGAGCGGGACGCGGCCTCACGAGCAGTACTTC. It yields the protein CASSSLSGTRPHEQYF.

The V and J genes are TRBV5-1 and TRBJ2-2; D might be TRBD1 (5 bases). The CDR3 loop spans 16 amino acids. The germline V gene encodes CDR1 SGHRS and CDR2 YFSETQ. Trimming left V 4 bases short and J 4 bases short, with 17 bases between. Written as DNA, the CDR3 is TGCGCCAGCAGCGGATTACAGGTGGTAGTCACCGGGGAGCTGTTTTTT. It yields the protein CASSGLQVVVTGELFF.

J is TRBJ1-2 and V is TRBV5-4; D remains unclear. The CDR3 spans 11 residues. Trimming took off 4 bases at V and 7 bases at J, with 8 bases between the two ends. CDR1 is SGHNT, CDR2 YYREEE, per germline (reference sequence). CDR3: CASSEGGGYTF. The DNA of the CDR3 is TGTGCCAGCAGCGAGGGAGGTGGCTACACCTTC.

This clone was observed a handful of times. The V gene is TRBV6-5, the J gene TRBJ2-5; possible D gene TRBD2, 5 bases. The length of the CDR3 is 15 residues. Trimming left V 5 bases short and J 2 bases short, with 15 bases between. The germline V gene encodes CDR1 MNHEY and CDR2 SVGAGI. The CDR3 nucleotides are TGTGCCAGCAGTCCACATACTAGTTTGCAAGAGACCCAGTACTTC. Translation gives CASSPHTSLQETQYF.